This TCR beta chain derives from a study of neoadjuvant anti-PD-1 for oral cavity cancer. Time point meaning: after neoadjuvant nivolumab, at surgical resection. Patients had newly diagnosed, untreated stage II-IVA oral cavity squamous cell carcinoma. Germline V lookup: CDR1 SGHNT, CDR2 YYREEE (reference sequence). The CDR3 spans 13 residues. Trimming removed 7 bases from V and 6 bases from J, with 13 bases in between. PBMC libraries mostly used about 450 ng of input genomic DNA, with six replicates per sample. The table came from immunoSEQ multiplex PCR; TCRdb's copy has only in-frame clones and leaves some out. The table records about 68,000 clones, about 85% of them present only once.

The clonotype was recovered from a person between 40 and 80 years old with oral cavity squamous cell carcinoma. This material consisted of PBMCs, taken after nivolumab (anti-PD-1) treatment. V usage is TRBV5-4 and J usage is TRBJ2-2; D assignment may be TRBD1 or TRBD2 (5 bases each). The CDR3 spells CASRRGMAGELFF. In nucleotides, the CDR3 is TGTGCCAGCCGACGGGGCATGGCCGGGGAGCTGTTTTTT. The full variable domain, its missing parts supplied by reference TRBV5-4 and TRBJ2-2, is ETGVTQSPTHLIKTRGQQVTLRCSSQSGHNTVSWYQQALGQGPQFIFQYYREEENGRGNFPPRFSGLQFPNYSSELNVNALELDDSALYLCASRRGMAGELFFGEGSRLTVL.